This T cell receptor (beta chain) originates from a study of blood T cell repertoires in COVID-19. Study overall: The United States, Italy and Spain supplied acute and convalescent COVID-19 samples.

Per the original methods: Estimation of nucleated cell counts was performed using reference gene primer amplification. Only in-frame clones appear in the TCRdb table, and some are missing; sequencing was by immunoSEQ multiplex PCR. The V and J calls and clone size were taken over from that table, and D and trimming were inferred from the DNA. The data contain 100,000 to 150,000 clones, roughly 85% of them singletons. The CDR3 sequence is 13 residues long. The ends were cut back, 7 bases at V and 11 bases at J, with 18 bases in the middle. CDR1 is LNHDA and CDR2 is SQIVND in the germline V gene (reference sequence). This clone was seen a few times.

The receptor was derived from a woman older than 75 with COVID-19, enrolled during active disease. The sample comprised peripheral blood. The chain couples TRBV19 to TRBJ1-5; possible D gene TRBD1, 5 bases. The CDR3 bases are TGTGCCAGTACGACAGAAGGCTTCCAAACCCAGCATTTT. This translates into CASTTEGFQTQHF.